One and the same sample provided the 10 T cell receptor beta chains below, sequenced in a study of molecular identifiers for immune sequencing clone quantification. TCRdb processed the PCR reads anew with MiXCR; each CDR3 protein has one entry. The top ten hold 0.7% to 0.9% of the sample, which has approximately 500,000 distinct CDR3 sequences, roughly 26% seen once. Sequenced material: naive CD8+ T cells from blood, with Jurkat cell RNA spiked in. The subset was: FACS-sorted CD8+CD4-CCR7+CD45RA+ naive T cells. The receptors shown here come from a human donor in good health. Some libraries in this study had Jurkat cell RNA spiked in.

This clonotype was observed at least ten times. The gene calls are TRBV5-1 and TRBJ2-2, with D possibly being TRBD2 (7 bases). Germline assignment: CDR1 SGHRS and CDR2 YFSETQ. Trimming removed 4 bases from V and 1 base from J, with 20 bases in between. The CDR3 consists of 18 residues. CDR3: CASSLRSGEGRNTGELFF. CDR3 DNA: TGCGCCAGCAGCCTACGTTCAGGGGAGGGCCGGAACACCGGGGAGCTGTTTTTT.

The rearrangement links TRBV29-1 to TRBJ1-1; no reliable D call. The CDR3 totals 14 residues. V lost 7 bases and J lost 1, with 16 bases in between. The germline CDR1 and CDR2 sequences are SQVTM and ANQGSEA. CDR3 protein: CSAPFGRTNTEAFF. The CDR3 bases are TGCAGCGCCCCGTTCGGACGGACGAACACTGAAGCTTTCTTT.

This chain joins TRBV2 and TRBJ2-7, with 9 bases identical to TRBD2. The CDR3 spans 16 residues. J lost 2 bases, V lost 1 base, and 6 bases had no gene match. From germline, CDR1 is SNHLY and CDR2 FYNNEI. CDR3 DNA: TGTGCCAGCAGTGAAGGGTGGCGGGAGGGCCCCTACGAGCAGTACTTC. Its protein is CASSEGWREGPYEQYF.

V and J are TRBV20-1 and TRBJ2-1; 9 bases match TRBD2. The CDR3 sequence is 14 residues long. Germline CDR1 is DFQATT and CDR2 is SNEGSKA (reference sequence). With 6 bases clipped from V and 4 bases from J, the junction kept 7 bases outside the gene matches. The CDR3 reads CSAFSGRSYNEQFF. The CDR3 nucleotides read TGCAGTGCGTTCAGCGGGAGGTCGTACAATGAGCAGTTCTTC.

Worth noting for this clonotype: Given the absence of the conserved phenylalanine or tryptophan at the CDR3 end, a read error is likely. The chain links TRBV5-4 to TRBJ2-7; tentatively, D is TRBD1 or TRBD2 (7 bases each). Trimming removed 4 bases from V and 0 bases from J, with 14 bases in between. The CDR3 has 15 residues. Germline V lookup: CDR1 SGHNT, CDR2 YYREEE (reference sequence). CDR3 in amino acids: CASSGGDRPSYEQYL. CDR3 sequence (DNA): TGTGCCAGCAGCGGGGGGGACAGACCCTCCTACGAGCAGTACCTC.

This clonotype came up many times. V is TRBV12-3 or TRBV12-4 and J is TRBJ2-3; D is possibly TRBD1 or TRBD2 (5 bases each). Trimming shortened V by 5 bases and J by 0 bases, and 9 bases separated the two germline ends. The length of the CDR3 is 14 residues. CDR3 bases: TGTGCCAGCAGTGGGACGGGTAGCACAGATACGCAGTATTTT. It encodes CASSGTGSTDTQYF.

The CDR3: CASSIGNPSEKLFF. The CDR3 DNA reads TGTGCCAGTAGTATTGGGAACCCGTCTGAAAAACTGTTTTTT. The chain carries TRBV19 and TRBJ1-4; no reliable D call. CDR1 and CDR2 (germline): LNHDA, SQIVND (reference sequence). The CDR3 consists of 14 residues. Trimming shortened V by 3 bases and J by 7 bases, and 12 bases separated the two germline ends.

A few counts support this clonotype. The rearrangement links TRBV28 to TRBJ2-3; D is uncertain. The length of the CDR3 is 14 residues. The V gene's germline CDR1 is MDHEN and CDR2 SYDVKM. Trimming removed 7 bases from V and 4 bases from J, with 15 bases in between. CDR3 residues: CASNGRPVADTQYF. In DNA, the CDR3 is TGTGCCAGCAACGGCAGGCCGGTCGCAGATACGCAGTATTTT.

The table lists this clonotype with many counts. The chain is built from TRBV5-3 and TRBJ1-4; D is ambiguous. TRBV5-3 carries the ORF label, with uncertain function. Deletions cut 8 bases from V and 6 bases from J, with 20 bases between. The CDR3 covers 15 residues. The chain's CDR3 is CASSNSRVQDEKLFF. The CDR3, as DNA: TGTGCCAGCAGCAACTCCAGAGTCCAGGATGAAAAACTGTTTTTT.

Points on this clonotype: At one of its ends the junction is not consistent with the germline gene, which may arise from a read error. The CDR3 protein is CANSYSPIGSPPGELFF. The CDR3 nucleotides read TGTGCCAACAGTTACTCGCCTATCGGCTCGCCCCCCGGGGAGCTGTTTTTT. This chain joins TRBV6-2 or TRBV6-3 and TRBJ2-2, with unresolved D. This CDR3 spans 17 amino acids. The germline V gene has CDR1 MNHEY and CDR2 SVGEGT.